This T cell receptor beta chain was captured in a study of CD8 T cells in cerebrospinal fluid in Alzheimer's disease (TCRdb year 2020). Concerning the study at large: To assess CSF T cell clonal expansion, the study used two single-cell approaches: plate-based nested PCR sequencing and droplet-based sequencing. The study examined whether cerebrospinal fluid from healthy elderly individuals and from patients with neurodegenerative disease contained clonally expanded T cells. In the droplet-based CSF analysis comparing patients with controls, some 10 healthy controls (around 11,000 cells) and some 10 patients with MCI or Alzheimer's disease (approximately 10,000 cells) were included. A total of 20 to 30 samples were covered by the CSF gene-expression analysis, in which Parkinson's disease patients were included. Overall study outcomes, separate from this receptor: The authors warned that finding EBV-specific TCRs in CSF does not prove a causal connection between EBV and Alzheimer's disease. Compared with controls, patients with MCI or Alzheimer's disease had a higher percentage of their CSF TCRs made up by the single largest clone. The EBV-specific clones were neither the most highly expanded clones nor enriched among patients. When the data were pooled, most of the 6 Alzheimer's patients but only 1 of 10 healthy subjects had a highly expanded clone, defined as one making up at least 3% of TCRs. Only samples with detectable clones (approximately 11 healthy, 5 MCI, 5 AD, 6 PD) were included in the overall clonality comparison.

The library was generated by 10x single-cell sequencing. CSF cells were profiled with 10X Genomics single-cell V(D)J and 5' gene-expression libraries. An Illumina NextSeq550 was used to sequence CSF single-cell TCR libraries. From the authors' description of their analysis: V(D)J reads were aligned to the vdj-GRCh38 alts ensemble 2.0.0 reference and processed with the Cell Ranger vdj pipeline. Clonotypes were defined as cell barcodes sharing the same set of productive CDR3 nucleotide sequences. To connect clonality with transcriptional profiles, clonotype information was added to the gene-expression metadata in Seurat v3.0. Any CSF cell with more than 1,800 genes, more than 7,500 UMIs or more than 10% mitochondrial reads was excluded. To find TCRs with known antigen specificity, CDR3-beta sequences were matched against VDJdb. Clone sharing was examined by network analysis using the R package qgraph, in which only TCRs with complete alpha and beta chains were included. TCRdb reprocessed the reads, and each CDR3 protein sequence is entered once, without DNA. TCRdb, not the authors, supplied the V and J calls. Per the sample table, the count is about 1,100 distinct CDR3 sequences. The leading ten clones occupy approximately 8% of the sample.

All participants were free of acute infectious disease and in good physical condition. A live/dead marker was used to sort live CSF cells for droplet-based sequencing. CSF was obtained by lumbar puncture, and immune cells were pelleted by centrifugation at 300g. CSF samples were inspected for red blood cells, and any blood-contaminated sample was excluded. CSF cells were cryopreserved by placing the cells in freezing medium, freezing the cells overnight at -80 degrees C, and then storing the cells in liquid nitrogen. Before analysis, CSF samples were stored for less than seven months. This clonotype qualifies as medium-sized (0.01 to 0.1%) by its frequency, with no count on file. Which antigen it targets is not known. Spanning cysteine to phenylalanine, the CDR3 consists of 15 amino acids. No DNA appears here. CDR1 and CDR2, per the germline V gene (reference sequence), are DFQATT and SNEGSKA.

Recombination connected TRBV20-1 to TRBJ1-5. The sample consisted of cerebrospinal fluid. This receptor was identified in a human donor in good health. The CDR3 corresponds to CSAREPRGYGQPQHF.